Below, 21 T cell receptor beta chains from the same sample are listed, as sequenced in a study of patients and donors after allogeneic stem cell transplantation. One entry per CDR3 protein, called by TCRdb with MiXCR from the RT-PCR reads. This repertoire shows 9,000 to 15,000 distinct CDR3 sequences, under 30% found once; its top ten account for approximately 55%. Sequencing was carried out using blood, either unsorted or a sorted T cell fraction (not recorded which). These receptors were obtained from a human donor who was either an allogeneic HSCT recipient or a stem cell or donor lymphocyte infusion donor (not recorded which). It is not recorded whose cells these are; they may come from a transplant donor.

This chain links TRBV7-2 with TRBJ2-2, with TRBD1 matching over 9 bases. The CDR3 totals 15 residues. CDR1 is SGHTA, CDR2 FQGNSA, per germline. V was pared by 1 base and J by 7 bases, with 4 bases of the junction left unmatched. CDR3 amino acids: CASSLVGGQGGELFF. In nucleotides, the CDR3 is TGTGCCAGCAGCTTAGTTGGGGGACAGGGCGGGGAGCTGTTTTTT.

In nucleotides, the CDR3 is TGTGCCAGCTTGCATGGGCAGTGGTCCCACTCTGGAAACACCATATATTTT. It specifies CASLHGQWSHSGNTIYF. This chain joins TRBV2 and TRBJ1-3; D not resolved. The CDR3 runs 17 residues. Trimming shortened V by 8 bases and J by 0 bases, and 20 bases separated the two germline ends. Per germline, CDR1 SNHLY and CDR2 FYNNEI.

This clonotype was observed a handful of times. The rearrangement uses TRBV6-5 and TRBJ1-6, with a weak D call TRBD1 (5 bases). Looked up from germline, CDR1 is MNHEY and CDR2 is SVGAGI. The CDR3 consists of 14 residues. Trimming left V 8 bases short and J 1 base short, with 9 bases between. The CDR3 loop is CASRRGSYNSPLHF. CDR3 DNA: TGTGCCAGCCGGCGGGGGTCCTATAATTCACCCCTCCACTTT.

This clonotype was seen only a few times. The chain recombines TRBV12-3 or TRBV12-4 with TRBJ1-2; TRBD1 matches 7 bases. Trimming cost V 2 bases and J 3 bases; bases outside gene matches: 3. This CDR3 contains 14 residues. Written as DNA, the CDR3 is TGTGCCAGCAGTTTACGCCAGGGGGACTATGGCTACACCTTC. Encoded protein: CASSLRQGDYGYTF.

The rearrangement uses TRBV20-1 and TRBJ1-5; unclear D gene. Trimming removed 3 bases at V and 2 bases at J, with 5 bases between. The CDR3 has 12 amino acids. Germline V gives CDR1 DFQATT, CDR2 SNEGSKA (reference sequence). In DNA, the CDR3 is TGCAGTGCTAGTCACGGCAATCAGCCCCAGCATTTT. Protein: CSASHGNQPQHF.

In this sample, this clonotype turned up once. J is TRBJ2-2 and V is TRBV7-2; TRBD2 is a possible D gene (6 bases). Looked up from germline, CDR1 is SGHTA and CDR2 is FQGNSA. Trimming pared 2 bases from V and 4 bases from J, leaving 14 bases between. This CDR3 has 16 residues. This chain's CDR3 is CASSLWGGTATGELFF. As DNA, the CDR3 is TGTGCCAGCAGCTTATGGGGCGGGACGGCCACCGGGGAGCTGTTTTTT.

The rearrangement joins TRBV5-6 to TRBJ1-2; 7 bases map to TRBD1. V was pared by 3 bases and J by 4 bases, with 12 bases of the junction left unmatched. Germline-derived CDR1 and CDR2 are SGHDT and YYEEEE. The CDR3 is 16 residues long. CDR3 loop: CASSSPGQPKSYGYTF. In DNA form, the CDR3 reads TGTGCCAGCAGCTCCCCGGGACAGCCTAAATCCTATGGCTACACCTTC.

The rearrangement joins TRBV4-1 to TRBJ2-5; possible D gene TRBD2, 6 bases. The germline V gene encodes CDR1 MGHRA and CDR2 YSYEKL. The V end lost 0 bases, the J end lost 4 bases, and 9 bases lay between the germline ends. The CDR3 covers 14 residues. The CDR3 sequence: CASSQDPGGETQYF. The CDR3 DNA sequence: TGCGCCAGCAGCCAAGATCCCGGGGGAGAGACCCAGTACTTC.

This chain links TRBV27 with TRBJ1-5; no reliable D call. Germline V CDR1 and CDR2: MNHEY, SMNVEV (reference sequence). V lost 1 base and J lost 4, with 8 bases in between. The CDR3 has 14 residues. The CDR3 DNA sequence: TGTGCCAGCAGTTTATTCCCCAGGAATCAGCCCCAGCATTTT. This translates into CASSLFPRNQPQHF.

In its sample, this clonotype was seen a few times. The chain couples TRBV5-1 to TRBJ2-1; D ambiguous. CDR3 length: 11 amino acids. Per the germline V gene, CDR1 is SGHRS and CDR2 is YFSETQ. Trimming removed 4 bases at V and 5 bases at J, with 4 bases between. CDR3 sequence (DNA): TGCGCCAGCAGCCTCCACAATGAGCAGTTCTTC. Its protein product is CASSLHNEQFF.

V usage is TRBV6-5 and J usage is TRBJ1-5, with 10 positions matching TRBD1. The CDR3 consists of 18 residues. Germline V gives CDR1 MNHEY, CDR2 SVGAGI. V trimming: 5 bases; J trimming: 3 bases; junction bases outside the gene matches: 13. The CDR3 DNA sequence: TGTGCCAGCAGTGACGGGACAGGGGAAACCGTTTACAATCAGCCCCAGCATTTT. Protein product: CASSDGTGETVYNQPQHF.

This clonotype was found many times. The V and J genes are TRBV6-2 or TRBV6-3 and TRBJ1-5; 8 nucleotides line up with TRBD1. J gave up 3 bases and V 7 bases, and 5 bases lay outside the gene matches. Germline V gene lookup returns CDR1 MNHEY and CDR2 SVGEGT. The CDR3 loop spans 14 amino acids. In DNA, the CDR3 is TGTGCCAGCACTTGGGGACAGGTCAATCAGCCCCAGCATTTT. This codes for CASTWGQVNQPQHF.

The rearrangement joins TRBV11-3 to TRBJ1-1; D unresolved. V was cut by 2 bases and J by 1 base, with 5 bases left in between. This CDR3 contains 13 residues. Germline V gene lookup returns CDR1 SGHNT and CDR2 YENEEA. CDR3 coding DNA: TGTGCCAGCAGCTTACGGACGAACACTGAAGCTTTCTTT. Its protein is CASSLRTNTEAFF.

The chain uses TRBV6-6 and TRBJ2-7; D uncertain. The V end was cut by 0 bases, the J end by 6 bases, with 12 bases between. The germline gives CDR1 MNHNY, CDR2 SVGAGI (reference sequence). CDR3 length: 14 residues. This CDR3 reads CASSYSDGPPEQYF. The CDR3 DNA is TGTGCCAGCAGTTACTCCGACGGTCCCCCCGAGCAGTACTTC.

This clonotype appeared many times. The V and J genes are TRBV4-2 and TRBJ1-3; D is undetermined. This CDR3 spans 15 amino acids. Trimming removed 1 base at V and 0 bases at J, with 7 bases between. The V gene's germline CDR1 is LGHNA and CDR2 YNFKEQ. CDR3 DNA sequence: TGTGCCAGCAGCCAAGCTCCCGCCTCTGGAAACACCATATATTTT. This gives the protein CASSQAPASGNTIYF.

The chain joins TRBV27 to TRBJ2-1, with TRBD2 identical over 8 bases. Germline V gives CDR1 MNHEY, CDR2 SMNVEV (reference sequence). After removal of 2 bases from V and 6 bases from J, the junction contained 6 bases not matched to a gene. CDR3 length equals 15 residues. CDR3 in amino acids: CASSLRRGRSNEQFF. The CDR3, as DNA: TGTGCCAGCAGTTTACGTCGCGGGAGGAGCAATGAGCAGTTCTTC.

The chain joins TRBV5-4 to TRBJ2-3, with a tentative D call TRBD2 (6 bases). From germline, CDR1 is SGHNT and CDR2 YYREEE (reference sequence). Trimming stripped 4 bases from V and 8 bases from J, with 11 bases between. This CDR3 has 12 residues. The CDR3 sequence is CASSPLGGTQYF. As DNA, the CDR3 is TGTGCCAGCAGCCCCCTGGGGGGTACGCAGTATTTT.

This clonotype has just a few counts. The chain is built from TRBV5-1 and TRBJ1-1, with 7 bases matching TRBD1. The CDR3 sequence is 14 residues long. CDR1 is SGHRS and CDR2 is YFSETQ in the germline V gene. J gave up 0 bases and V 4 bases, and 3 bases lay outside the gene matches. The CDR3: CASSPGQMNTEAFF. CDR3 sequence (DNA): TGCGCCAGCAGCCCGGGACAGATGAACACTGAAGCTTTCTTT. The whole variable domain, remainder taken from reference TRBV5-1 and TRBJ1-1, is KAGVTQTPRYLIKTRGQQVTLSCSPISGHRSVSWYQQTPGQGLQFLFEYFSETQRNKGNFPGRFSGRQFSNSRSEMNVSTLELGDSALYLCASSPGQMNTEAFFGQGTRLTVV.

DNA for the CDR3: TGCGCCAGCAGCCAAGATCTGAGGGGGTCCGAAGGGATGACTGAAGCTTTCTTT. Its translation is CASSQDLRGSEGMTEAFF. The V and J genes are TRBV4-3 and TRBJ1-1, with a possible D match to TRBD1 (6 bases). Germline CDR1 reads LGHNA; CDR2 reads YSLEER. The CDR3 spans 18 residues. Trimming pared 0 bases from V and 5 bases from J, leaving 22 bases between.

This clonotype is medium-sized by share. CDR3 nucleotides: TGTGCCAGCAGCTTATGGTGGAACACTGAAGCTTTCTTT. Its protein is CASSLWWNTEAFF. The chain couples TRBV7-3 to TRBJ1-1; D gene ambiguous. The CDR3 runs to 13 residues. Per the germline V gene, CDR1 is SGHTA and CDR2 is FQGTGA. V gave up 2 bases and J gave up 1 base, with 5 bases separating them.

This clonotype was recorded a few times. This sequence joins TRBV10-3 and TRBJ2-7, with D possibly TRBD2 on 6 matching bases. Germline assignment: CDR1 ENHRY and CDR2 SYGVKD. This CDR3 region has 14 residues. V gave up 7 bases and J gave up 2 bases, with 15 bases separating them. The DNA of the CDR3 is TGTGCCATCAAGGAGGGACCGGTGACCTACGAGCAGTACTTC. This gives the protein CAIKEGPVTYEQYF.